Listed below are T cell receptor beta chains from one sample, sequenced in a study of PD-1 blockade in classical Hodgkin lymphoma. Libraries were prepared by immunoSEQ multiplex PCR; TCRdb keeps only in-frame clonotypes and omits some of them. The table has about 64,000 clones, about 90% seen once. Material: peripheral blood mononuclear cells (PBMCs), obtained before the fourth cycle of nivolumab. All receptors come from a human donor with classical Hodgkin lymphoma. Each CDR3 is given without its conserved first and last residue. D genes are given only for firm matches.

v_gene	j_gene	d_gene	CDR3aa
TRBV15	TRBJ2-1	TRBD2	ATRPTGGGGANEQF
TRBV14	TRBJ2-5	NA	ASSRGSRGQETQY
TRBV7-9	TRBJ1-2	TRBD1	ASSFFSDRGGYT
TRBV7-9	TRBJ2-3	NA	ASSLKLGRDTQY
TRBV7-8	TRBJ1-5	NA	ASSGPSGHNQPQH
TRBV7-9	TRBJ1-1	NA	ASSLVLGVNTEAF
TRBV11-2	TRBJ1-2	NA	ASSLDWGRYYGYT
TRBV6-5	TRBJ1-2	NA	ASSLTGGLEGYT
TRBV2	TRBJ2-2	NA	ASSEAPIGGELF
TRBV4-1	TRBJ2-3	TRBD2	ASSHPGGGTDTQY
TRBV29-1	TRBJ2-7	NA	SGVGGAPYEQY
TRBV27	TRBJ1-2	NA	ASSSQGSPLYGYT
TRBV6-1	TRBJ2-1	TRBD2	AAGGGLGGSEQF
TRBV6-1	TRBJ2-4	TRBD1	ASSWDRENIQY
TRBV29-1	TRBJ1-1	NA	SVEVPMGAF
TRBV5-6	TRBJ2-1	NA	ASRPISGAGRENEQF
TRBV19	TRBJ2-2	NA	ATWNTGELF
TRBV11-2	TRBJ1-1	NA	ASRDLRGPQNTEAF
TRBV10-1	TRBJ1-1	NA	ASSESRGTEAF
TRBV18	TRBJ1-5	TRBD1	ASSGTGEGQPQH
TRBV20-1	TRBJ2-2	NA	SARHTGELF
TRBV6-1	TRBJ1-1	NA	ASRPQGSEAF
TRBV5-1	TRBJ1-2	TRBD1	ASSPGTVDYGYT
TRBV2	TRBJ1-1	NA	ASMVQDTEAF
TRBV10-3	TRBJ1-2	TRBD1	AISGTGLDGYT
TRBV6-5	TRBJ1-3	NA	ASSLEVGNTIY
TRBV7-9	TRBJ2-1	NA	ASSQGLNEQF
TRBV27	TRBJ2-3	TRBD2	ASSLYRGGTDTQY